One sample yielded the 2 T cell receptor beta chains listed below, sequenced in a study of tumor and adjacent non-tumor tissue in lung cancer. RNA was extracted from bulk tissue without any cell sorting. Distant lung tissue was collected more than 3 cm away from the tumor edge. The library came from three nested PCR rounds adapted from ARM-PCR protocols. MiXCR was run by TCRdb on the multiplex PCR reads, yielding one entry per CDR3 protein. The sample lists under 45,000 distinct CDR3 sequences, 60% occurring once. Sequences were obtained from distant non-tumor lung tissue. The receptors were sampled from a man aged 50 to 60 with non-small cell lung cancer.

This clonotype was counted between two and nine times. As DNA, the CDR3 is TGCGCCAGCAGCTTAACAGGGGAAGTACTCGAGCAGTACTTC. Protein: CASSLTGEVLEQYF. The V gene is TRBV5-1, the J gene TRBJ2-7, with 7 bases fitting TRBD1. The CDR3 extends over 14 amino acids. Trimming at V came to 2 bases and at J to 6 bases, leaving 8 bases not matched to a gene. Per germline, CDR1 SGHRS and CDR2 YFSETQ.

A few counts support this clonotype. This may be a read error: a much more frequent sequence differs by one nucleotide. CDR3 region: CASSQQHGDGYTF. The DNA for the CDR3 is TGTGCCAGCAGCCAGCAACACGGGGATGGCTACACCTTC. The chain links TRBV7-9 to TRBJ1-2; D is uncertain. V lost 5 bases and J lost 6, with 13 bases in between. The CDR3 covers 13 residues. From germline, CDR1 is SEHNR and CDR2 FQNEAQ (reference sequence).